This TCR beta chain was identified during a study of cytomegalovirus exposure and HLA in healthy donors. Profiling relied on immunoSEQ multiplex PCR, and the TCRdb table lists in-frame clones only, not all of them. The data hold roughly 180,000 clones, with 84% observed a single time. Germline V CDR1 and CDR2: MNHEY, SMNVEV (reference sequence). Trimming took 4 bases from V and 7 from J; bases not matched to a gene: 10. The CDR3 contains 14 residues. This sequence was found in a man aged 18 to 30 in good health and CMV-seropositive. The chain joins TRBV27 to TRBJ2-7, with 7 bases matching TRBD1. What was sequenced was PBMCs. The chain's CDR3 is CASSWGQSSGEQYF. As DNA, the CDR3 is TGTGCCAGCAGTTGGGGACAGTCCAGTGGGGAGCAGTACTTC.